These T cell receptor beta chains were read from a single sample in a study of OX40 agonist ivuxolimab in advanced cancers. The protocol was immunoSEQ multiplex PCR, while the TCRdb copy is restricted to in-frame clones and leaves out a portion. Here the sample spans some 130,000 clones, roughly nine tenths being singletons. Material: CD4+ or CD8+ T cells sorted from blood, obtained in a trial of the OX40 agonist ivuxolimab. The receptors shown here come from an adult with an advanced solid tumor such as melanoma, head and neck, liver or kidney cancer. Each CDR3 is given with its conserved first and last residue. A D gene is named only where the DNA matches it firmly. A row's size may be missing; if present it is once, few, many or a size class.

j_call d_call v_call clone_size cdr3_nt cdr3_aa
TRBJ2-3 - TRBV5-1 - TGCGCCAGCAGCTCTGATATCACAGATACGCAGTATTTT CASSSDITDTQYF
TRBJ1-3 - TRBV30 - TGTGCCTGGAGTCTCCCAGGGACGGCTGGAAACACCATATATTTT CAWSLPGTAGNTIYF
TRBJ2-3 - TRBV5-1 - TGCGCCAGCAGCTTGTCATCAGTCATCGGAACTAGCACAGATACGCAGTATTTT CASSLSSVIGTSTDTQYF
TRBJ1-2 - TRBV29-1 - TGCAGCGGCCTGACAGGATTCGATGGCTACACCTTC CSGLTGFDGYTF
TRBJ2-7 - TRBV2 - TGTGCCAGCAAACTGGGACAAGTATCCTACGAGCAGTACTTC CASKLGQVSYEQYF
TRBJ1-5 - TRBV6-5 - TGTGCCAGCGGGTACAGGGACAATCAGCCCAAGCATTTT CASGYRDNQPKHF
TRBJ1-4 - TRBV25-1 - TGTGCCAGCAGCCTCGGTTCCATTTCAACTAATGAAAAACTGTTTTTT CASSLGSISTNEKLFF
TRBJ2-5 - TRBV7-6 - TGTGCCAGCAGCACTTCCACCGGGACTTGGGAGACCCAGTACTTC CASSTSTGTWETQYF
TRBJ2-7 - TRBV2 - TGTGCCAGCAGTGTGACTAGGGGAAGCGAGCAGTACTTC CASSVTRGSEQYF
TRBJ2-3 TRBD2 TRBV4-2 - TGTGCCAGCAGCTTCCGTACGACTAGCGGGGGGCCGGAAGATACGCAGTATTTT CASSFRTTSGGPEDTQYF
TRBJ1-6 - TRBV5-6 few TGTGCCAGCAGCTTGGAAATGGGAAATTCACCCCTCCACTTT CASSLEMGNSPLHF
TRBJ2-3 - TRBV19 once TGTGCCAGTAGCAACCCGGGGGTCACAGATACGCAGTATTTT CASSNPGVTDTQYF
TRBJ2-7 - TRBV10-3 - TGTGCCATCGCGACATCTCCATCCTACGAGCAGTACTTC CAIATSPSYEQYF
TRBJ2-7 - TRBV7-9 - TGTGCCAGCACCCAAACTGCGGGGTTCGAGCAGTACTTC CASTQTAGFEQYF
TRBJ2-7 - TRBV4-3 - TGCGCCAGCAGCCAAGATTACGGCAGGTTATACGAGCAGTACTTC CASSQDYGRLYEQYF
TRBJ1-1 TRBD1 TRBV7-2 - TGTGCCAGCAGCTTTACAGGGGACACTGAAGCTTTCTTT CASSFTGDTEAFF
TRBJ1-4 TRBD1 TRBV4-3 - TGCGCCAGCAGCCCCAGGGGGGCGAATGAAAAACTGTTTTTT CASSPRGANEKLFF
TRBJ2-1 - TRBV11-2 - TGTGCCAGCAGCTTAGGTAGTAGCGGCGACTCCTACAATGAGCAGTTCTTC CASSLGSSGDSYNEQFF
TRBJ1-1 - TRBV29-1 once TGCAGCGTTGAAGGGAGATTGAAGACTGAAGCTTTCTTT CSVEGRLKTEAFF
TRBJ2-7 - TRBV7-9 - TGTGCCAGCAGCTTTGGGGGTGGATACGAGCAGTACTTC CASSFGGGYEQYF
TRBJ1-1 - TRBV18 - TGTGCCAGCTCACCAAAACAGGGAAACACTGAAGCTTTCTTT CASSPKQGNTEAFF
TRBJ1-3 - TRBV29-1 - TGCAGCGTTGAAGGGACTGGAAACACCATATATTTT CSVEGTGNTIYF
TRBJ1-2 - TRBV7-2 - TGTGCCAGCAGCTTAGACAGGCTTGGCTACACCTTC CASSLDRLGYTF
TRBJ1-5 - TRBV7-2 - TGTGCCAGCAGCCCCAGTGGGGGGGGCGGTCAGCCCCAGCATTTT CASSPSGGGGQPQHF
TRBJ2-2 TRBD2 TRBV6-6 - TGTGCCAGCAAATCGCCGCAGCGGGGGAACACCGGGGAGCTGTTTTTT CASKSPQRGNTGELFF
TRBJ1-2 - TRBV28 - TGTGCCAGCAGTTTGTGGGGGTATGGCTACACCTTC CASSLWGYGYTF
TRBJ2-1 - TRBV9 few TGTGCCAGCAGTTTTAAATCGACTAGGAATGAGCAGTTCTTC CASSFKSTRNEQFF
TRBJ2-3 TRBD2 TRBV7-2 - TGTGCCAGCAGCTCCTCCGGGGGGGGCCCCTTGCAGTATTTT CASSSSGGGPLQYF
TRBJ1-3 - TRBV19 - TGTGCCAGTAGTACAGGGTCCTCTGGAAACACCATATATTTT CASSTGSSGNTIYF
TRBJ2-1 - TRBV11-2 - TGTGCCAGCAGCTTAGCGGGCTGGTCAAATGAGCAGTTCTTC CASSLAGWSNEQFF
TRBJ2-1 TRBD1 TRBV5-1 - TGCGCCAGCAGCCTGGGACAGGGGGCAATTGAGCAGTTCTTC CASSLGQGAIEQFF
TRBJ2-1 TRBD2 TRBV30 - TGTGCCTGGTCCCGGGGGGGCTCCTACAATGAGCAGTTCTTC CAWSRGGSYNEQFF